This T cell receptor (beta chain) was sequenced during a study of shared clonotypes between healthy human individuals. Some clones are missing from TCRdb's copy, which holds only in-frame ones; the method was immunoSEQ multiplex PCR. Here the sample spans some 2,500,000 clones, roughly 93% being singletons. A remark on this clone: Its matching antigen is unknown.

The split of CD4+ cells yielded CD45RA+ naive and CD45RA-negative memory subsets. This CDR3 contains 13 residues. The ends were cut back, 4 bases at V and 1 base at J, with 8 bases in the middle. Germline values: CDR1 SGDLS, CDR2 YYNGEE. Study-wide findings and caveats: It was the non-shared clonotypes that had lower generation probabilities than clonotypes shared by all four donors.

The clonotype comes from a man aged 18 to 35 in good health. Some clones in this sample may be carry-over from other donors' samples. The specimen sequenced was naive CD4+ T cells from PBMCs. Subset indicated: CD45RA+ positively selected. The chain employs TRBV9 and TRBJ2-5; tentatively, D is TRBD1 (6 bases). The chain's CDR3 is CASSPRGQETQYF. CDR3 nucleotide sequence: TGTGCCAGCAGCCCCAGGGGCCAAGAGACCCAGTACTTC.